This passage covers 32 T cell receptor beta chains from one sample sequenced in a study of blood T cell repertoires in COVID-19. Profiled with immunoSEQ multiplex PCR; TCRdb holds only in-frame clones, not every one. Counted here are around 230,000 clones, around 85% occurring once; the ten biggest clones make up less than 6.5%. Material: peripheral blood. Receptors were obtained from a middle-aged man with COVID-19, enrolled during active disease.

This chain connects TRBV27 to TRBJ2-1, with a tentative D call TRBD2 (7 bases). The CDR3 loop spans 17 amino acids. Per the germline V gene, CDR1 is MNHEY and CDR2 is SMNVEV (reference sequence). V was clipped by 0 bases and J by 9 bases, with 21 bases between them. The CDR3 loop reads CASSLSGGAWGYGEQFF. CDR3 coding DNA: TGTGCCAGCAGTTTATCGGGGGGGGCCTGGGGTTACGGTGAGCAGTTCTTC.

This sequence joins TRBV19 and TRBJ2-3; 14 nucleotides align to TRBD2. The CDR3 is made up of 14 amino acids. The V gene's germline CDR1 is LNHDA and CDR2 SQIVND (reference sequence). This chain's CDR3 is CAAGTSGRTDTQYF. The CDR3, as DNA: TGTGCTGCAGGGACTAGCGGGAGAACAGATACGCAGTATTTT.

This clone has more than one count but fewer than ten. The gene calls are TRBV7-8 and TRBJ2-4; 7 bases agree with TRBD1. The J segment lost 6 bases and the V segment lost 4 bases, leaving 3 bases of the junction unmatched. The germline V gene has CDR1 SGHVS and CDR2 FQNEAQ. The CDR3 contains 13 residues. This CDR3 reads CASSSGQANIQYF. The CDR3, as DNA: TGTGCCAGCAGCTCCGGACAGGCAAACATTCAGTACTTC.

The genes are TRBV18 and TRBJ1-4, with D perhaps TRBD1 (5 bases). The CDR3 spans 16 residues. V was trimmed by 0 bases and J by 4 bases, leaving 12 bases between them. CDR1 and CDR2 (germline): KGHSH, LQKENI. CDR3 amino acids: CASSPPNQGSNEKLFF. In nucleotides, the CDR3 is TGTGCCAGCTCACCACCGAATCAGGGTAGTAATGAAAAACTGTTTTTT. Full variable domain (remainder filled in from reference TRBV18 and TRBJ1-4): NAGVMQNPRHLVRRRGQEARLRCSPMKGHSHVYWYRQLPEEGLKFMVYLQKENIIDESGMPKERFSAEFPKEGPSILRIQQVVRGDSAAYFCASSPPNQGSNEKLFFGSGTQLSVL.

This clone was seen a handful of times. The DNA of the CDR3 is TGTGCCAGCAGACAAACTACTTCCGACACCGGGGAGCTGTTTTTT. Protein product: CASRQTTSDTGELFF. This chain uses TRBV2 with TRBJ2-2; D ambiguous. The ends were cut back, 6 bases at V and 3 bases at J, with 14 bases in the middle. This CDR3 is built from 15 residues. The germline CDR1 and CDR2 sequences are SNHLY and FYNNEI.

The rearrangement links TRBV30 to TRBJ2-7, with D possibly matching TRBD1 (5 bases). Trimming stripped 2 bases from V and 2 bases from J, with 10 bases between. CDR1 and CDR2 (germline): GTSNPN, SVGIG (reference sequence). The CDR3 loop spans 13 amino acids. CDR3 loop: CAWSQGNPYEQYF. The DNA for the CDR3 is TGTGCCTGGAGTCAGGGTAATCCCTACGAGCAGTACTTC.

This chain connects TRBV30 to TRBJ1-1; TRBD1 agrees at 10 bases. Germline V gives CDR1 GTSNPN, CDR2 SVGIG (reference sequence). V lost 3 bases to trimming and J lost 8 bases; unmatched junction nucleotides: 9. This CDR3 region has 14 residues. DNA of the CDR3: TGTGCCTGGAGCGGGGACAGGGGCACCCCAGAAGCTTTCTTT. Its translation: CAWSGDRGTPEAFF.

The chain couples TRBV20-1 to TRBJ2-7; possibly TRBD2 for D (6 bases). Germline values: CDR1 DFQATT, CDR2 SNEGSKA (reference sequence). The V end lost 3 bases, the J end lost 4 bases, and 13 bases lay between the germline ends. The CDR3 has 13 residues. For the CDR3, the DNA is TGCAGTGCTAGTATTAGCGGTCGTTACGAGCAGTACTTC. Translating it yields CSASISGRYEQYF.

The chain recombines TRBV18 with TRBJ2-7; D is undetermined. This CDR3 spans 11 amino acids. Trimming left V 5 bases short and J 4 bases short, with 6 bases between. Germline V lookup: CDR1 KGHSH, CDR2 LQKENI. In DNA form, the CDR3 reads TGTGCCAGCTCAAAGACTTACGAGCAGTACTTC. Its translation: CASSKTYEQYF.

This rearrangement joins TRBV19 to TRBJ2-1; D is possibly TRBD2 (6 bases). The V gene's germline CDR1 is LNHDA and CDR2 SQIVND (reference sequence). This CDR3 region has 16 residues. Trimming pared 3 bases from V and 2 bases from J, leaving 14 bases between. CDR3 sequence (DNA): TGTGCCAGTAGTATGTATGCGGGGTCTGCCTACAATGAGCAGTTCTTC. Translation gives CASSMYAGSAYNEQFF.

The chain has TRBV5-5 and TRBJ1-6; 7 nucleotides agree with TRBD1. The V gene end was trimmed by 4 bases and the J gene end by 8 bases; junction bases not matched to a gene: 9. Germline values: CDR1 SGHKS, CDR2 YYEKEE (reference sequence). This CDR3 region has 15 residues. CDR3 bases: TGTGCCAGCAGCACCGGGACAGCGAGGGATTCACCCCTCCACTTT. Translation gives CASSTGTARDSPLHF.

V usage is TRBV7-8 and J usage is TRBJ1-5, with D uncertain. Looked up from germline, CDR1 is SGHVS and CDR2 is FQNEAQ. The V gene lost 2 bases and the J gene lost 4 bases, with 9 bases spanning the gap. The CDR3 has 14 residues. The chain's CDR3 is CASSLTDRNQPQHF. The CDR3 DNA follows: TGTGCCAGCAGCTTAACTGATCGGAATCAGCCCCAGCATTTT.

The chain couples TRBV19 to TRBJ2-5; 11 bases match TRBD2. The junction had 8 bases not matched to a gene; V was cut back by 7 bases and J by 4 bases. The CDR3 loop spans 15 amino acids. Germline loops: CDR1 LNHDA, CDR2 SQIVND (reference sequence). CDR3 loop: CASTPKGLAVETQYF. For the CDR3, the DNA is TGTGCCAGTACCCCCAAGGGACTAGCGGTAGAGACCCAGTACTTC.

The chain couples TRBV18 to TRBJ1-6; D perhaps matches TRBD1 (5 bases). Germline CDR1 KGHSH, CDR2 LQKENI. This CDR3 comprises 16 residues. Trimming pared 0 bases from V and 4 bases from J, leaving 10 bases between. The CDR3 sequence is CASSPPGQVYNSPLHF. For the CDR3, the DNA is TGTGCCAGCTCACCACCGGGGCAGGTATATAATTCACCCCTCCACTTT.

The chain recombines TRBV15 with TRBJ1-2; unclear D gene. Looked up from germline, CDR1 is LNHNV and CDR2 is YYDKDF (reference sequence). V lost 0 bases to trimming and J lost 5 bases, with 10 bases between them. This CDR3 has 14 residues. CDR3 sequence (DNA): TGTGCCACCAGCAGAGATGTCTCGGGATATGGCTACACCTTC. Translation: CATSRDVSGYGYTF.

With respect to this clone: One junction end does not reproduce the germline sequence, and a read error may be involved. The chain employs TRBV2 and TRBJ2-7; 9 bases map to TRBD1. The CDR3 sequence is 12 residues long. The germline V gene has CDR1 SNHLY and CDR2 FYNNEI. The CDR3 DNA follows: TGTGCCAGCAGTGAGACCGGGGACAGGGTGGCATTC. The encoded protein is CASSETGDRVAF.

V usage is TRBV10-3 and J usage is TRBJ1-6; D uncertain. The length of the CDR3 is 15 residues. CDR1 ENHRY and CDR2 SYGVKD come from the germline V gene. Trimming stripped 6 bases from V and 3 bases from J, with 12 bases between. As DNA, the CDR3 is TGTGCCATCAGGGCCCAGGCGAGCTATAATTCACCCCTCCACTTT. As protein: CAIRAQASYNSPLHF.

The rearrangement joins TRBV5-1 to TRBJ1-4; maybe TRBD1 (6 bases). Germline loops: CDR1 SGHRS, CDR2 YFSETQ. Deletions cut 3 bases from V and 3 bases from J, with 12 bases between. The CDR3 sequence is 15 residues long. The CDR3 region is CASSSRTDSNEKLFF. The CDR3 DNA reads TGCGCCAGCAGCTCGCGGACAGATTCTAATGAAAAACTGTTTTTT.

CDR3 bases: TGTGCCAGTAGTATTAGTTCCGACAGCTACTATGGCTACACCTTC. It is translated as CASSISSDSYYGYTF. The rearrangement uses TRBV19 and TRBJ1-2; TRBD1 might be the D (5 bases). The length of the CDR3 is 15 residues. Trimming left V 3 bases short and J 3 bases short, with 14 bases between. Germline assignment: CDR1 LNHDA and CDR2 SQIVND (reference sequence).

This chain uses TRBV18 with TRBJ1-3, with TRBD1 identical over 7 bases. Germline loops: CDR1 KGHSH, CDR2 LQKENI. Losses at the gene ends were 4 bases for V and 0 bases for J; bases not matched to a gene: 6. The CDR3 has 16 amino acids. CDR3 sequence: CASSLDRRSSGNTIYF. The CDR3, as DNA: TGTGCCAGCTCACTGGACAGGAGGAGCTCTGGAAACACCATATATTTT.

This clone was observed a single time. The chain joins TRBV10-3 to TRBJ2-7, with D possibly being TRBD1 (5 bases). CDR1 is ENHRY and CDR2 is SYGVKD in the germline V gene. Trimming cost V 3 bases and J 3 bases, with 6 bases left between them. There are 12 residues in the CDR3. The DNA of the CDR3 is TGTGCCATCAGTGAAAGGGGCTACGAGCAGTACTTC. This encodes CAISERGYEQYF.

The V gene is TRBV6-6, the J gene TRBJ2-7; 7 positions match TRBD1. Trimming removed 3 bases from V and 6 bases from J; junction bases left unmatched: 8. The length of the CDR3 is 14 residues. From germline, CDR1 is MNHNY and CDR2 SVGAGI (reference sequence). The CDR3 spells CASSYFTGAREQYF. The CDR3 DNA follows: TGTGCCAGCAGTTATTTTACAGGGGCCCGCGAGCAGTACTTC.

The chain carries TRBV19 and TRBJ2-2, with 12 bases that match TRBD2. CDR1 is LNHDA and CDR2 is SQIVND in the germline V gene (reference sequence). The length of the CDR3 is 16 residues. Germline trimming cut 6 bases from V and 6 bases from J; bases unmatched to any gene: 8. This chain's CDR3 is CASRYLAGGRSGELFF. The DNA for the CDR3 is TGTGCCAGTAGATACCTAGCGGGGGGGCGATCCGGGGAGCTGTTTTTT.

The chain recombines TRBV12-3 or TRBV12-4 with TRBJ1-2, with D unresolved. Trimming shortened V by 5 bases and J by 8 bases, and 12 bases separated the two germline ends. CDR3 length: 12 residues. CDR3 DNA sequence: TGTGCCAGCAGTCCAGGCCTTGGGGGCTACACCTTC. Residues: CASSPGLGGYTF.

The sample holds one count of this clone. The V gene is TRBV5-1, the J gene TRBJ2-1, with 12 bases aligning to TRBD2. Germline CDR1 and CDR2: SGHRS and YFSETQ. The CDR3 has 17 amino acids. V trimming: 1 base; J trimming: 4 bases; junction bases outside the gene matches: 6. The CDR3 loop reads CASSLIPSGGEYNEQFF. CDR3 bases: TGCGCCAGCAGCTTGATTCCTAGCGGGGGGGAATACAATGAGCAGTTCTTC.

J is TRBJ2-7 and V is TRBV9; 7 bases match TRBD1. Germline lookup yields CDR1 SGDLS and CDR2 YYNGEE. The CDR3 length is 14 residues. Germline trimming cut 4 bases from V and 7 bases from J; bases unmatched to any gene: 11. DNA for the CDR3: TGTGCCAGCAGCTCGCAAGCCGGGACAGATGAGCAGTACTTC. It yields the protein CASSSQAGTDEQYF.

The J gene is TRBJ2-7, the V gene TRBV4-2, with 8 nucleotides matching TRBD2. The germline V gene has CDR1 LGHNA and CDR2 YNFKEQ. V was pared by 0 bases and J by 4 bases, with 5 bases of the junction left unmatched. The CDR3 is 15 amino acids. In nucleotides, the CDR3 is TGTGCCAGCAGCCAAGATTTTCGGGGGGGGTACGAGCAGTACTTC. It codes for CASSQDFRGGYEQYF.

The chain links TRBV14 to TRBJ2-2, with 8 nucleotides matching TRBD1. The junction had 11 bases not matched to a gene; V was cut back by 5 bases and J by 6 bases. CDR1 and CDR2 from the germline V gene are SGHDN and FVKESK. The CDR3 length is 16 residues. CDR3 protein: CASSVRTGFIAGELFF. CDR3 coding DNA: TGTGCCAGCAGCGTAAGGACAGGGTTTATCGCCGGGGAGCTGTTTTTT.

The V call is TRBV27, the J call TRBJ2-1; 12 bases line up with TRBD2. CDR1 is MNHEY, CDR2 SMNVEV, per germline (reference sequence). The ends lost 6 bases at V and 4 bases at J; junction bases unmatched: 4. The CDR3 contains 15 residues. The CDR3 DNA reads as TGTGCCAGCAGAGGAACTAGCGGGGGGTACAATGAGCAGTTCTTC. It translates to CASRGTSGGYNEQFF.

The chain couples TRBV6-5 to TRBJ1-6; the match to TRBD1 covers 7 bases. V was pared by 5 bases and J by 6 bases, with 7 bases of the junction left unmatched. This CDR3 spans 15 amino acids. Germline V gives CDR1 MNHEY, CDR2 SVGAGI. CDR3 sequence reads: CASSPTGAGNSPLHF. The CDR3 DNA is TGTGCCAGCAGTCCAACAGGGGCAGGTAATTCACCCCTCCACTTT.

The chain combines TRBV5-4 with TRBJ2-7; TRBD2 aligns across 7 bases. V gave up 4 bases and J gave up 2 bases; unmatched junction bases: 15. This CDR3 has 17 residues. CDR1 and CDR2 (germline): SGHNT, YYREEE (reference sequence). CDR3 amino acids: CASSPWRSQRGPYEQYF. For the CDR3, the DNA is TGTGCCAGCAGCCCATGGAGGTCCCAGCGGGGACCCTACGAGCAGTACTTC.

The rearrangement joins TRBV18 to TRBJ1-5, with a tentative D call TRBD1 (6 bases). There are 15 residues in the CDR3. Trimming took off 2 bases at V and 6 bases at J, with 14 bases between the two ends. Germline assignment: CDR1 KGHSH and CDR2 LQKENI. The CDR3 coding sequence is TGTGCCAGCTCACCATCAACAGGGACCGTTCAGCCCCAGCATTTT. Protein: CASSPSTGTVQPQHF.